The next 22 T cell receptor beta chains were all read from a single sample in a study of cytomegalovirus exposure and HLA in healthy donors. Both 60 Vbeta primers and 13 Jbeta primers went into the PCR. Clones were read by immunoSEQ multiplex PCR, and TCRdb kept only the in-frame ones, dropping some. The data hold 200,000 or so clones, with about 83% observed a single time. The sequenced sample was PBMCs. The receptors here all came from a man between 40 and 49 years old in good health and CMV-seronegative.

This clone was found many times. The genes are TRBV19 and TRBJ2-3; tentatively, D is TRBD2 (5 bases). V lost 1 base, J lost 8 bases, and 10 bases lay in between. This CDR3 is built from 13 residues. Germline CDR1 is LNHDA and CDR2 is SQIVND (reference sequence). CDR3 region: CASSIGELGTQYF. In DNA form, the CDR3 reads TGTGCCAGTAGTATAGGGGAGCTTGGTACGCAGTATTTT.

J is TRBJ2-7 and V is TRBV11-2, with 8 bases fitting TRBD1. This CDR3 has 16 amino acids. CDR1 is SGHAT, CDR2 FQNNGV, per germline. J was trimmed by 2 bases and V by 3 bases; bases with no gene match: 9. The CDR3, as DNA: TGTGCCAGCAGCTTCCTCCAACGACAGGGGCCCTACGAGCAGTACTTC. It codes for CASSFLQRQGPYEQYF. Complete variable domain (other parts from reference TRBV11-2 and TRBJ2-7): EAGVAQSPRYKIIEKRQSVAFWCNPISGHATLYWYQQILGQGPKLLIQFQNNGVVDDSQLPKDRFSAERLKGVDSTLKIQPAKLEDSAVYLCASSFLQRQGPYEQYFGPGTRLTVT.

The J gene is TRBJ2-1, the V gene TRBV27; D perhaps matches TRBD1 (5 bases). Between the trimmed V and J ends, which lost 8 bases and 3 bases, there was a span of 14 bases. There are 14 residues in the CDR3. In germline, CDR1 is MNHEY, CDR2 SMNVEV (reference sequence). DNA of the CDR3: TGTGCCAGCGCCCGCCAGGGAAGCTACAATGAGCAGTTCTTC. This encodes CASARQGSYNEQFF.

The J gene is TRBJ1-2, the V gene TRBV19, with a possible D match to TRBD1 (6 bases). The CDR3 consists of 20 residues. The germline CDR1 and CDR2 sequences are LNHDA and SQIVND (reference sequence). Trimming shortened V by 3 bases and J by 8 bases, and 34 bases separated the two germline ends. This CDR3 is CASSISLRSSYLDSSKGYTF. CDR3 nucleotide sequence: TGTGCCAGTAGTATTTCCCTTCGTTCCTCTTACTTGGACAGCTCGAAGGGCTACACCTTC.

The V call is TRBV12-5, the J call TRBJ2-1; TRBD2 matches at 11 bases. The J segment lost 2 bases and the V segment lost 4 bases, leaving 7 bases of the junction unmatched. The CDR3 extends over 17 amino acids. Germline V gene lookup returns CDR1 LGHNT and CDR2 FRNRAP. CDR3 nucleotides: TGTGCTAGTGGTTCCTCAAAACTAGCGGGAGCCTACAATGAGCAGTTCTTC. This codes for CASGSSKLAGAYNEQFF.

The genes are TRBV4-1 and TRBJ1-6; D ambiguous. Trimming removed 0 bases from V and 2 bases from J, with 8 bases in between. The CDR3 contains 16 residues. Germline-derived CDR1 and CDR2 are MGHRA and YSYEKL. As DNA, the CDR3 is TGCGCCAGCAGCCAAGAACAGCAGCCCTATAATTCACCCCTCCACTTT. Translating gives CASSQEQQPYNSPLHF.

The chain uses TRBV19 and TRBJ1-2; 8 bases are shared with TRBD1. The ends lost 5 bases at V and 8 bases at J; junction bases unmatched: 10. Germline CDR1 reads LNHDA; CDR2 reads SQIVND (reference sequence). There are 14 residues in the CDR3. Here the CDR3 reads CASSAPDRVGGYTF. CDR3 bases: TGTGCCAGTAGTGCTCCGGACAGGGTCGGCGGCTACACCTTC.

This clone was observed a few times. V gene TRBV6-5 combines with J gene TRBJ1-1; D is undetermined. V lost 7 bases and J lost 4, with 16 bases in between. The CDR3 loop spans 14 amino acids. The germline gives CDR1 MNHEY, CDR2 SVGAGI. As DNA, the CDR3 is TGTGCCAGCACCGTAGGCATCCGGGGCACTGAAGCTTTCTTT. It yields the protein CASTVGIRGTEAFF.

The chain couples TRBV6-6 to TRBJ1-6; TRBD1 agrees at 7 bases. CDR1 is MNHNY and CDR2 is SVGAGI in the germline V gene (reference sequence). The CDR3 runs to 14 residues. The ends lost 4 bases at V and 8 bases at J; junction bases unmatched: 5. The CDR3 sequence is CASSSQGKHSPLHF. The CDR3 nucleotides read TGTGCCAGCAGTTCACAGGGGAAGCATTCACCCCTCCACTTT.

The genes are TRBV6-4 and TRBJ2-2; no clear D. CDR1 is MRHNA and CDR2 is SNTAGT in the germline V gene. The CDR3 runs 13 residues. V was clipped by 4 bases and J by 3 bases, with 6 bases between them. CDR3 nucleotides: TGTGCCAGCAGTGCACAAGACACCGGGGAGCTGTTTTTT. Protein product: CASSAQDTGELFF.

J is TRBJ2-2 and V is TRBV5-4; 10 bases map to TRBD2. The V gene's germline CDR1 is SGHNT and CDR2 YYREEE (reference sequence). J gave up 8 bases and V 3 bases, and 7 bases lay outside the gene matches. The CDR3 length is 15 residues. The DNA of the CDR3 is TGTGCCAGCAGCTCAGGACTAGCGGAAGGTGGGGAGCTGTTTTTT. Translating gives CASSSGLAEGGELFF.

This chain joins TRBV4-3 and TRBJ2-5; 13 positions match TRBD2. J gave up 5 bases and V 0 bases, and 6 bases lay outside the gene matches. Looked up from germline, CDR1 is LGHNA and CDR2 is YSLEER. The CDR3 contains 17 residues. The CDR3 DNA sequence: TGCGCCAGCAGCCAAGATAAGGGGACTAGCGGGACTGAGACCCAGTACTTC. Encoded protein: CASSQDKGTSGTETQYF.

This clone was seen more than once but under ten times. The chain links TRBV7-2 to TRBJ2-1, with 12 nucleotides matching TRBD2. Germline V gene lookup returns CDR1 SGHTA and CDR2 FQGNSA. V shed 4 bases, J shed 8 bases, and the junction held 12 bases outside the gene matches. The CDR3 runs to 17 residues. CDR3 amino acids: CASSSRGRTSGVDEQFF. As DNA, the CDR3 is TGTGCCAGCAGCTCCCGGGGGAGGACTAGCGGGGTCGATGAGCAGTTCTTC.

CDR3 amino acids: CASSLNTSPLHF. Written as DNA, the CDR3 is TGTGCCAGCAGCTTAAATACATCACCCCTCCACTTT. The chain recombines TRBV7-9 with TRBJ1-6; D not resolved. The CDR3 covers 12 residues. CDR1 and CDR2 from the germline V gene are SEHNR and FQNEAQ (reference sequence). V was clipped by 2 bases and J by 10 bases, with 6 bases between them.

The J gene is TRBJ2-1, the V gene TRBV7-2; a weak D match, TRBD1 (6 bases). The CDR3 covers 14 residues. V shed 5 bases and J shed 9 bases, with 17 bases lying between them. CDR1 is SGHTA, CDR2 FQGNSA, per germline. In DNA, the CDR3 is TGTGCCAGCAGCCCAGGGGCGAAGACTGTTGAGCAGTTCTTC. Protein sequence: CASSPGAKTVEQFF.

The V call is TRBV28, the J call TRBJ2-1; possibly TRBD2 for D (6 bases). The CDR3 is 17 amino acids. Looked up from germline, CDR1 is MDHEN and CDR2 is SYDVKM. V was cut by 6 bases and J by 4 bases, with 22 bases left in between. The CDR3 spells CASRRPGGGGDYNEQFF. CDR3 in DNA: TGTGCCAGCAGACGCCCTGGAGGCGGAGGGGATTACAATGAGCAGTTCTTC.

The chain employs TRBV5-1 and TRBJ2-5; TRBD2 aligns across 8 bases. Losses at the gene ends were 3 bases for V and 2 bases for J; bases not matched to a gene: 3. Germline assignment: CDR1 SGHRS and CDR2 YFSETQ. This CDR3 is built from 14 residues. CDR3 DNA: TGCGCCAGCAGCTACACTAGCGGACAAGAGACCCAGTACTTC. This translates into CASSYTSGQETQYF.

The chain carries TRBV10-3 and TRBJ2-3, with D possibly matching TRBD2 (5 bases). V gave up 7 bases and J gave up 7 bases, with 12 bases separating them. The CDR3 contains 12 residues. Germline CDR1 is ENHRY and CDR2 is SYGVKD. This chain's CDR3 is CAINLDGNTQYF. CDR3 bases: TGTGCCATCAACCTGGACGGGAATACGCAGTATTTT.

This clone has only one observation. J is TRBJ2-6 and V is TRBV11-1, with 7 bases identical to TRBD1. There are 15 residues in the CDR3. V lost 5 bases and J lost 3; bases outside the gene matches: 4. The V gene's germline CDR1 is SGHAT and CDR2 FQDESV (reference sequence). The CDR3 sequence is CASSHRGSGANVLTF. The CDR3 DNA is TGTGCCAGCAGCCACAGGGGAAGTGGGGCCAACGTCCTGACTTTC. The full variable domain, with the rest looked up from reference TRBV11-1 and TRBJ2-6, is EAEVAQSPRYKITEKSQAVAFWCDPISGHATLYWYRQILGQGPELLVQFQDESVVDDSQLPKDRFSAERLKGVDSTLKIQPAELGDSAMYLCASSHRGSGANVLTFGAGSRLTVL.

The rearrangement uses TRBV12-5 and TRBJ1-1; D is undetermined. Germline assignment: CDR1 LGHNT and CDR2 FRNRAP. The CDR3 spans 14 residues. V was clipped by 6 bases and J by 0 bases, with 11 bases between them. The chain's CDR3 is CASGPGSLNTEAFF. CDR3 bases: TGTGCTAGTGGCCCCGGGTCTCTGAACACTGAAGCTTTCTTT.

This clone has just a few counts. The CDR3, as DNA: TGCGCCAGCATCTCTACAGGGGCGGGGAACACTGAAGCTTTCTTT. It specifies CASISTGAGNTEAFF. V is TRBV4-1 and J is TRBJ1-1, with TRBD1 matching over 7 bases. The V gene's germline CDR1 is MGHRA and CDR2 YSYEKL. This CDR3 contains 15 residues. V gave up 7 bases and J gave up 1 base; unmatched junction bases: 9.

This clone has only one observation. The chain employs TRBV7-6 and TRBJ2-5; D is uncertain. Germline V gene lookup returns CDR1 SGHVS and CDR2 FNYEAQ. Between the trimmed V and J ends, which lost 7 bases and 3 bases, there was a span of 6 bases. The CDR3 totals 11 residues. CDR3 bases: TGTGCCAGCACCCTAAAAGAGACCCAGTACTTC. Amino acids: CASTLKETQYF.